Below, 23 T cell receptor beta chains from the same sample are listed, as sequenced in a study of blood T cells in healthy people across ages. Sample-barcoded 5' priming and a J-beta primer mix drove a second PCR of roughly 6 to 12 cycles. TCRdb reprocessed the 5' RACE reads via MiXCR and lists one record per CDR3 protein. This sample yields about 680,000 distinct CDR3 sequences, of which about half are seen a single time; roughly 34% belongs to the top ten. The sequenced sample was blood. Every receptor here comes from an older woman in good health.

This clonotype came up many times. V and J are TRBV5-1 and TRBJ2-3; possibly TRBD2 for D (5 bases). The germline CDR1 and CDR2 sequences are SGHRS and YFSETQ. The V gene lost 0 bases and the J gene lost 8 bases, with 16 bases spanning the gap. The CDR3 contains 15 residues. CDR3 in amino acids: CASSLATDGEGTQYF. The CDR3 DNA reads TGCGCCAGCAGCTTGGCCACCGATGGAGAGGGTACGCAGTATTTT.

This chain connects TRBV4-1 to TRBJ2-1; 7 positions match TRBD2. This CDR3 spans 16 amino acids. The germline V gene encodes CDR1 MGHRA and CDR2 YSYEKL. V gave up 1 base and J gave up 0 bases; unmatched junction bases: 3. For the CDR3, the DNA is TGCGCCAGCAGCCAAGTTAGGACTAGCTCCTACAATGAGCAGTTCTTC. Encoded protein: CASSQVRTSSYNEQFF.

The chain combines TRBV20-1 with TRBJ2-3; a possible D gene is TRBD1 (6 bases). The CDR3 has 15 residues. V gave up 5 bases and J gave up 4 bases, with 19 bases separating them. Germline V CDR1 and CDR2: DFQATT, SNEGSKA (reference sequence). The CDR3 here is CSASQGSLGADTQYF. CDR3 nucleotide sequence: TGCAGTGCTTCGCAGGGGTCGCTGGGGGCAGATACGCAGTATTTT.

This clonotype was detected many times. The CDR3 sequence: CASSSGLYEQYF. For the CDR3, the DNA is TGTGCCAGCAGTTCCGGGTTATACGAGCAGTACTTC. The chain links TRBV6-6 to TRBJ2-7; D unclear. This CDR3 region has 12 residues. The V end was cut by 4 bases, the J end by 4 bases, with 8 bases between. Per germline, CDR1 MNHNY and CDR2 SVGAGI (reference sequence).

This clonotype was observed a handful of times. V usage is TRBV20-1 and J usage is TRBJ1-1; weak D call: TRBD1 (6 bases). Trimming took off 3 bases at V and 8 bases at J, with 22 bases between the two ends. Germline-derived CDR1 and CDR2 are DFQATT and SNEGSKA (reference sequence). This CDR3 contains 15 residues. CDR3 nucleotides: TGCAGTGCTAGGAACCAGGGGAAAGGGCCTTCCGAAGCTTTCTTT. Its translation: CSARNQGKGPSEAFF.

This clonotype was observed a few times. V and J are TRBV7-2 and TRBJ2-6; D remains unclear. The CDR3 has 13 residues. Germline CDR1 reads SGHTA; CDR2 reads FQGNSA. Trimming shortened V by 4 bases and J by 3 bases, and 4 bases separated the two germline ends. CDR3 sequence: CASSYGGANVLTF. The DNA for the CDR3 is TGTGCCAGCAGCTACGGTGGGGCCAACGTCCTGACTTTC.

The chain couples TRBV20-1 to TRBJ2-2; D not resolved. Deletions cut 4 bases from V and 6 bases from J, with 9 bases between. The CDR3 spans 12 residues. Germline lookup yields CDR1 DFQATT and CDR2 SNEGSKA (reference sequence). CDR3 nucleotides: TGCAGTGCTAACGGGTGGGCCGGGGAGCTGTTTTTT. Translated: CSANGWAGELFF.

The rearrangement uses TRBV27 and TRBJ2-5, with D perhaps matching TRBD1 (5 bases). The last part of the DNA fits TRBJ2-7 better; the J call may be wrong. The CDR3 is made up of 13 amino acids. CDR1 is MNHEY and CDR2 is SMNVEV in the germline V gene (reference sequence). DNA of the CDR3: TGTGCCAGCCAAGGGGCGGCCTCCTACGAGCAGTACTTC. Protein: CASQGAASYEQYF.

The genes are TRBV20-1 and TRBJ2-5, with a possible D match to TRBD2 (7 bases). The better agreement between TRBJ2-1 and the DNA end casts doubt on the J call. The germline CDR1 and CDR2 sequences are DFQATT and SNEGSKA (reference sequence). The CDR3 covers 14 residues. CDR3 in amino acids: CSAPLGGARETQFF. CDR3 in DNA: TGCAGTGCTCCCCTTGGGGGGGCGAGAGAGACCCAGTTCTTC.

The CDR3 loop is CSAIIQGGSNQPQHF. The CDR3, as DNA: TGCAGTGCCATCATACAGGGGGGTAGCAATCAGCCCCAGCATTTT. The chain recombines TRBV20-1 with TRBJ1-5; the match to TRBD1 covers 8 bases. Per the germline V gene, CDR1 is DFQATT and CDR2 is SNEGSKA (reference sequence). V shed 6 bases, J shed 0 bases, and the junction held 7 bases outside the gene matches. There are 15 residues in the CDR3.

This clonotype was seen a few times. V gene TRBV29-1 combines with J gene TRBJ2-7; TRBD1 matches 8 bases. This CDR3 has 13 residues. Germline V lookup: CDR1 SQVTM, CDR2 ANQGSEA. Trimming cost V 3 bases and J 6 bases; bases outside gene matches: 7. This CDR3 is CSVEGQGASEQYF. The CDR3 nucleotides read TGCAGCGTTGAGGGCCAGGGGGCGAGCGAGCAGTACTTC.

This clonotype showed up just a few times. The V call is TRBV6-1, the J call TRBJ1-6; D call uncertain. The CDR3 spans 16 residues. The V gene's germline CDR1 is MNHNS and CDR2 SASEGT. Trimming pared 6 bases from V and 3 bases from J, leaving 15 bases between. The CDR3 DNA sequence: TGTGCCAGCAGGACCCTTTTAGGGTTCTATAATTCACCCCTCCACTTT. Translation: CASRTLLGFYNSPLHF.

This rearrangement joins TRBV7-3 to TRBJ2-1, with TRBD2 identical over 10 bases. The V segment lost 4 bases and the J segment 6 bases; nucleotides outside the gene matches: 6. This CDR3 is built from 15 residues. Germline loops: CDR1 SGHTA, CDR2 FQGTGA. This CDR3 is CASSSPGTSVNEQFF. The CDR3 nucleotides are TGTGCCAGCAGCTCCCCCGGGACTAGCGTCAATGAGCAGTTCTTC.

This clonotype was counted between two and nine times. The rearrangement links TRBV7-3 to TRBJ2-1, with D hard to call. The V gene lost 4 bases and the J gene lost 13 bases, with 17 bases spanning the gap. Germline V gene data show CDR1 as SGHTA and CDR2 as FQGTGA. The CDR3 loop spans 13 amino acids. CDR3 amino acids: CASSSNSGSLQFF. The CDR3 nucleotides are TGTGCCAGCAGCTCCAATTCCGGGTCTTTACAGTTCTTC.

The chain couples TRBV2 to TRBJ1-1; 9 bases are a match to TRBD1. V lost 9 bases to trimming and J lost 7 bases; unmatched junction nucleotides: 6. CDR1 and CDR2 from the germline V gene are SNHLY and FYNNEI. The CDR3 has 12 amino acids. Here the CDR3 DNA reads TGTGCCAGTGTACAGGGGGCGGGTGAAGCTTTCTTT. This codes for CASVQGAGEAFF.

The V and J genes are TRBV24-1 and TRBJ1-2; D is undetermined. Germline CDR1 is KGHDR and CDR2 is SFDVKD. The V gene lost 3 bases and the J gene lost 6 bases, with 19 bases spanning the gap. The CDR3 runs to 16 residues. CDR3 residues: CATSDPSYPGPDGYTF. The CDR3, as DNA: TGTGCCACCAGTGATCCATCCTACCCAGGACCTGATGGCTACACCTTC.

The chain has TRBV28 and TRBJ2-1; 8 positions agree with TRBD1. TRBJ2-7 explains the end of the DNA better; the J call may be wrong. CDR1 and CDR2 from the germline V gene are MDHEN and SYDVKM. There are 17 residues in the CDR3. CDR3 nucleotide sequence: TGTGCCAGCAGTTTATTGCCTCGGACAGGGTTTTACAATGAGCAGTACTTC. As protein: CASSLLPRTGFYNEQYF.

The chain links TRBV14 to TRBJ1-1; D is unclear. The CDR3 is made up of 13 amino acids. Per the germline V gene, CDR1 is SGHDN and CDR2 is FVKESK. Trimming stripped 4 bases from V and 1 base from J, with 7 bases between. The CDR3 sequence is CASSPYRNTEAFF. The CDR3 region has the DNA TGTGCCAGCAGCCCTTACCGGAACACTGAAGCTTTCTTT.

The rearrangement uses TRBV3-1 and TRBJ2-4; the D is unclear. CDR3 size: 15 residues. V shed 3 bases and J shed 0 bases, with 9 bases lying between them. Germline V lookup: CDR1 LGHDT, CDR2 YNNKEL (reference sequence). The CDR3 spells CASSHGTLAKNIQYF. For the CDR3, the DNA is TGTGCCAGCAGCCATGGCACTTTAGCCAAAAACATTCAGTACTTC. The full variable domain, with the rest looked up from reference TRBV3-1 and TRBJ2-4, is DTAVSQTPKYLVTQMGNDKSIKCEQNLGHDTMYWYKQDSKKFLKIMFSYNNKELIINETVPNRFSPKSPDKAHLNLHINSLELGDSAVYFCASSHGTLAKNIQYFGAGTRLSVL.

This clonotype was counted a few times. The chain combines TRBV7-2 with TRBJ2-1; 8 bases agree with TRBD1. Trimming cost V 4 bases and J 8 bases; bases outside gene matches: 4. The germline CDR1 and CDR2 sequences are SGHTA and FQGNSA. CDR3 length: 13 residues. The CDR3, as DNA: TGTGCCAGCAGCTCCCCCAGGGGGCATGAGCAGTTCTTC. This sequence encodes CASSSPRGHEQFF.

This clonotype was detected many times. This chain uses TRBV25-1 with TRBJ2-7; D not certain. Germline V gene lookup returns CDR1 MGHDK and CDR2 SYGVNS. This CDR3 is 12 amino acids long. Trimming shortened V by 2 bases and J by 3 bases, and 5 bases separated the two germline ends. The CDR3 DNA follows: TGTGCCAGCAGTGAAAGGGTCTACGAGCAGTACTTC. It is translated as CASSERVYEQYF.

The V and J genes are TRBV5-1 and TRBJ1-3; D remains ambiguous. The CDR3 length is 15 residues. V lost 4 bases and J lost 0, with 11 bases in between. CDR1 SGHRS and CDR2 YFSETQ come from the germline V gene. In nucleotides, the CDR3 is TGCGCCAGCAGCGGTGACGGATCCTCTGGAAACACCATATATTTT. Translating gives CASSGDGSSGNTIYF.

The CDR3 here is CASSQDRLVYNEQFF. Written as DNA, the CDR3 is TGTGCCAGCAGCCAAGATCGTTTGGTCTACAATGAGCAGTTCTTC. The chain joins TRBV4-2 to TRBJ2-1; no reliable D call. Germline V gene lookup returns CDR1 LGHNA and CDR2 YNFKEQ. Trimming took off 0 bases at V and 3 bases at J, with 9 bases between the two ends. The CDR3 is 15 amino acids.